This TCR beta chain appears in the sequencing data of a study of cytomegalovirus exposure and HLA in healthy donors. With respect to this clone: Its antigen is as yet unknown.

Study-level findings and limits: The study assumed roughly uniform donor sequencing depth for presence/absence analyses.

The PCR contained 60 Vbeta and 13 Jbeta primers. The method was immunoSEQ multiplex PCR; TCRdb's version includes in-frame clones alone and lacks a portion of them. The sample gives some 44,000 clones, 75% to 90% of which show up once; roughly 8% is in the top ten. The CDR3 covers 11 residues. Per the germline V gene, CDR1 is SQVTM and CDR2 is ANQGSEA. Trimming took 5 bases from V and 3 from J, leaving 5 bases between them. The TCR comes from a woman aged 40 to 50 in good health and CMV-seropositive. The rearrangement joins TRBV29-1 to TRBJ2-1; the D is unclear. The sample consisted of PBMCs. CDR3 region: CSVLVYNEQFF. The DNA for the CDR3 is TGCAGCGTTCTAGTCTACAATGAGCAGTTCTTC.